The next 13 T cell receptor beta chains were all read from a single sample in a study of T cells in Graves' hyperthyroidism and ophthalmopathy (dated by TCRdb to the late 2010s). The library was produced with multiplex PCR. Data came from an Illumina HiSeq 2000. The TCR beta CDR3 regions were amplified from RNA transcripts. For the first round of RT-PCR on the TCR CDR3, the HTBI primer set was used together with the Qiagen OneStep RT-PCR kit. The public reads were quality trimmed at Q25 with fastp and then assembled into clones with MiXCR by TCRdb, keeping productive beta chains. CDR3 protein duplicates are merged, each entry listing the most common genes and DNA. A total of 200,000 to 250,000 distinct CDR3 sequences appear in this sample, 16% of them only once. The ten largest clonotypes hold around 30% of the sample. The sequenced material came from blood. All receptors come from a woman aged 18-29 years with Graves' ophthalmopathy.

This clonotype was observed at least ten times. This sequence joins TRBV6-5 and TRBJ2-7; TRBD2 matches at 8 bases. CDR1 is MNHEY, CDR2 SVGAGI, per germline. The CDR3 extends over 15 amino acids. The V gene end was trimmed by 0 bases and the J gene end by 4 bases; junction bases not matched to a gene: 5. The DNA of the CDR3 is TGTGCCAGCAGTTACTCCATAGCGGGACGGTACGAGCAGTACTTC. It encodes CASSYSIAGRYEQYF.

This rearrangement joins TRBV29-1 to TRBJ1-6; D unclear. Trimming pared 3 bases from V and 12 bases from J, leaving 12 bases between. The CDR3 runs 12 residues. Germline CDR1 is SQVTM and CDR2 is ANQGSEA. The CDR3 DNA follows: TGCAGCGTTGAGGGGAATTCTGGACCCCTCCACTTT. This gives the protein CSVEGNSGPLHF.

V is TRBV4-2 and J is TRBJ2-7, with 12 bases aligning to TRBD2. With 5 bases clipped from V and 2 bases from J, the junction kept 4 bases outside the gene matches. The length of the CDR3 is 15 residues. The germline V gene encodes CDR1 LGHNA and CDR2 YNFKEQ. As DNA, the CDR3 is TGTGCCAGCAGCTCCCGACTAGCGGGAGCCTACGAGCAGTACTTC. Its protein product is CASSSRLAGAYEQYF.

This clonotype was detected ten times or more. The CDR3 DNA reads as TGTGCCTGGAGTGTAAGGGACAGGGGGGGAGATACGCAGTATTTT. Amino acids: CAWSVRDRGGDTQYF. The J gene is TRBJ2-3, the V gene TRBV30; TRBD1 agrees at 11 bases. This CDR3 has 15 residues. V lost 0 bases, J lost 5 bases, and 4 bases stayed unmatched. The germline V gene encodes CDR1 GTSNPN and CDR2 SVGIG (reference sequence).

To note about this clonotype: A clone one base away is much larger, so this may be a read error. V is TRBV7-3 and J is TRBJ2-3, with 11 bases aligning to TRBD2. This CDR3 contains 16 residues. J gave up 2 bases and V 4 bases, and 5 bases lay outside the gene matches. The V gene's germline CDR1 is SGHTA and CDR2 FQGTGA. The CDR3 DNA reads TGTGCCAGCAGCTCCGGACTAGCGGGCTTCACAGATACGCAGTATTTT. This codes for CASSSGLAGFTDTQYF.

The chain carries TRBV3-1 and TRBJ2-4; TRBD2 matches 10 bases. CDR1 LGHDT and CDR2 YNNKEL come from the germline V gene (reference sequence). This CDR3 has 16 residues. V shed 4 bases, J shed 1 base, and the junction held 4 bases outside the gene matches. Written as DNA, the CDR3 is TGTGCCAGCAGCCTAGGACTAGCGGAGGCCAAAAACATTCAGTACTTC. Protein: CASSLGLAEAKNIQYF.

This clonotype was found many times. The rearrangement links TRBV10-3 to TRBJ1-4; 9 nucleotides line up with TRBD1. The trim removed 2 bases at V and 5 bases at J, leaving 0 bases unmatched. Germline V gene lookup returns CDR1 ENHRY and CDR2 SYGVKD. This CDR3 contains 14 residues. Here the CDR3 DNA reads TGTGCCATCAGTGAGGGGACAGGGAATGAAAAACTGTTTTTT. Amino acids: CAISEGTGNEKLFF.

This clonotype was recorded at least ten times. The chain joins TRBV7-9 to TRBJ2-7; tentatively, D is TRBD1 or TRBD2 (5 bases each). CDR1 is SEHNR, CDR2 FQNEAQ, per germline (reference sequence). The CDR3 has 16 amino acids. V lost 5 bases, J lost 0 bases, and 17 bases lay in between. As DNA, the CDR3 is TGTGCCAGCAGCCCGTGGGACCATGGGCTCTCCTACGAGCAGTACTTC. It translates to CASSPWDHGLSYEQYF. The full variable domain, in which reference TRBV7-9 and TRBJ2-7 provide the parts outside the CDR3, is DTGVSQNPRHKITKRGQNVTFRCDPISEHNRLYWYRQTLGQGPEFLTYFQNEAQLEKSRLLSDRFSAERPKGSFSTLEIQRTEQGDSAMYLCASSPWDHGLSYEQYFGPGTRLTVT.

V usage is TRBV5-5 and J usage is TRBJ1-2; D is unresolved. Per germline, CDR1 SGHKS and CDR2 YYEKEE (reference sequence). The CDR3 has 11 amino acids. The V end lost 0 bases, the J end lost 11 bases, and 8 bases lay between the germline ends. CDR3 sequence reads: CASSLDGAYTF. CDR3 nucleotide sequence: TGTGCCAGCAGCTTGGACGGTGCTTACACCTTC.

This clonotype was seen ten or more times. The CDR3 spells CASSSRQGGSYNEQFF. The CDR3 region has the DNA TGTGCCAGCAGCTCCCGACAGGGAGGCTCCTACAATGAGCAGTTCTTC. The rearrangement uses TRBV7-2 and TRBJ2-1; D may be TRBD1 (7 bases). Looked up from germline, CDR1 is SGHTA and CDR2 is FQGNSA. Trimming took off 4 bases at V and 0 bases at J, with 13 bases between the two ends. This CDR3 comprises 16 residues.

The rearrangement joins TRBV11-1 to TRBJ1-1; TRBD1 agrees at 9 bases. The ends lost 9 bases at V and 5 bases at J; junction bases unmatched: 16. Germline V gene data show CDR1 as SGHAT and CDR2 as FQDESV (reference sequence). This CDR3 comprises 16 residues. The CDR3 nucleotides read TGTGCCAGTAGTATCCCCCCTCGACAGGGGGGGACTGAAGCTTTCTTT. Amino acid sequence: CASSIPPRQGGTEAFF.

Ten or more counts support this clonotype. V usage is TRBV6-1 and J usage is TRBJ1-5; D gene unclear. V gave up 2 bases and J gave up 3 bases, with 8 bases separating them. The CDR3 is 14 amino acids. Germline CDR1 reads MNHNS; CDR2 reads SASEGT. In DNA, the CDR3 is TGTGCCAGCAGTGAACGAGGGTTCAATCAGCCCCAGCATTTT. Translated, it gives CASSERGFNQPQHF.

Many counts were recorded for this clonotype. J is TRBJ2-2 and V is TRBV24-1, with D unresolved. Germline CDR1 and CDR2: KGHDR and SFDVKD. V was clipped by 2 bases and J by 0 bases, with 12 bases between them. This CDR3 has 17 amino acids. The CDR3 DNA reads TGTGCCACCAGTGATTGGGGTCAAAGGTCGAACACCGGGGAGCTGTTTTTT. Translation gives CATSDWGQRSNTGELFF.